The 26 T cell receptor beta chains given below trace back to one sample, sequenced in a study of PD-1 blockade in classical Hodgkin lymphoma. No patient escaped relapse after autologous stem cell transplantation, and brentuximab vedotin exposure varied. TCRdb's table, derived via immunoSEQ multiplex PCR, lists solely in-frame clones and lacks some. The sample has about 43,000 clones, roughly three quarters seen once. The starting material was peripheral blood mononuclear cells (PBMCs), obtained before the second cycle of nivolumab. These receptor sequences come from a human donor with classical Hodgkin lymphoma.

The genes are TRBV7-9 and TRBJ2-3; 10 bases map to TRBD1. Germline CDR1 is SEHNR and CDR2 is FQNEAQ (reference sequence). The CDR3 extends over 16 amino acids. The J segment lost 6 bases and the V segment lost 3 bases, leaving 9 bases of the junction unmatched. CDR3 in DNA: TGTGCCAGCAGCTTTCCGGGACAGGGGTTGAAGGATACGCAGTATTTT. It is translated as CASSFPGQGLKDTQYF.

The chain joins TRBV6-5 to TRBJ1-4; D perhaps matches TRBD1 (6 bases). The CDR3 length is 14 residues. V was shortened by 2 bases and J by 7 bases, with 11 bases between the two germline ends. CDR1 MNHEY and CDR2 SVGAGI come from the germline V gene. The chain's CDR3 is CASSYGAGVEKLFF. The CDR3 DNA follows: TGTGCCAGCAGTTACGGGGCAGGGGTTGAAAAACTGTTTTTT.

The rearrangement joins TRBV19 to TRBJ1-1; D is unclear. Between the trimmed V and J ends, which lost 5 bases and 6 bases, there was a span of 10 bases. CDR1 is LNHDA and CDR2 is SQIVND in the germline V gene (reference sequence). This CDR3 is 12 amino acids long. The chain's CDR3 is CASSGGSAEAFF. The DNA of the CDR3 is TGTGCCAGTAGTGGAGGGAGTGCTGAAGCTTTCTTT. Variable domain in full (rest from reference TRBV19 and TRBJ1-1): DGGITQSPKYLFRKEGQNVTLSCEQNLNHDAMYWYRQDPGQGLRLIYYSQIVNDFQKGDIAEGYSVSREKKESFPLTVTSAQKNPTAFYLCASSGGSAEAFFGQGTRLTVV.

This clone was observed a single time. The chain combines TRBV5-6 with TRBJ1-2, with D possibly TRBD1 on 6 matching bases. Trimming removed 2 bases at V and 4 bases at J, with 15 bases between. The CDR3 sequence is 15 residues long. Germline V gene data show CDR1 as SGHDT and CDR2 as YYEEEE. The CDR3 coding sequence is TGTGCCAGCAGCTTCTTGCGGGACACTCGCTATGGCTACACCTTC. Translating gives CASSFLRDTRYGYTF.

The chain carries TRBV6-1 and TRBJ1-2; 8 nucleotides agree with TRBD1. This CDR3 comprises 18 residues. The J segment lost 4 bases and the V segment lost 1 base, leaving 14 bases of the junction unmatched. Germline V gene lookup returns CDR1 MNHNS and CDR2 SASEGT. The CDR3 sequence is CASSEGPLGQGGVYGYTF. The CDR3 nucleotides read TGTGCCAGCAGTGAAGGCCCTCTCGGACAGGGCGGGGTCTATGGCTACACCTTC.

V is TRBV10-2 and J is TRBJ2-1; 13 nucleotides line up with TRBD2. Germline lookup yields CDR1 WSHSY and CDR2 SAAADI. The CDR3 runs 14 residues. The V and J ends lost 5 bases and 9 bases, in that order; junction bases with no gene match: 4. In nucleotides, the CDR3 is TGCGCCAGCAGTCCGGGACTAGCGGGGTTTGAGCAGTTCTTC. Residues: CASSPGLAGFEQFF.

The chain uses TRBV28 and TRBJ1-1; 7 nucleotides match TRBD1. V was pared by 5 bases and J by 0 bases, with 6 bases of the junction left unmatched. Germline V gene data show CDR1 as MDHEN and CDR2 as SYDVKM. This CDR3 region has 15 residues. CDR3 residues: CASSPTGVVNTEAFF. The DNA for the CDR3 is TGTGCCAGCAGTCCTACAGGGGTGGTGAACACTGAAGCTTTCTTT.

J is TRBJ1-2 and V is TRBV6-5; D may be TRBD1 (6 bases). CDR1 and CDR2 from the germline V gene are MNHEY and SVGAGI. This CDR3 contains 15 residues. V lost 2 bases to trimming and J lost 6 bases, with 16 bases between them. For the CDR3, the DNA is TGTGCCAGCAGTTACAGTCAACAGGGTAGGAATGGCTACACCTTC. Its translation is CASSYSQQGRNGYTF.

The rearrangement joins TRBV27 to TRBJ2-1; the D is unclear. The CDR3 is 13 amino acids. V was pared by 2 bases and J by 2 bases, with 4 bases between. Germline CDR1 is MNHEY and CDR2 is SMNVEV (reference sequence). The CDR3 DNA sequence: TGTGCCAGCAGTTTAATGCCCTACAATGAGCAGTTCTTC. Amino acid sequence: CASSLMPYNEQFF.

This sequence joins TRBV7-9 and TRBJ2-3; no definite D call. Trimming removed 5 bases from V and 3 bases from J, with 18 bases in between. This CDR3 has 16 amino acids. From germline, CDR1 is SEHNR and CDR2 FQNEAQ (reference sequence). DNA for the CDR3: TGTGCCAGCAGCCAAAAATTCTCCTTAAAGACAGATACGCAGTATTTT. Residues: CASSQKFSLKTDTQYF.

This CDR3 is CASSRDRLSYEQYF. In nucleotides, the CDR3 is TGTGCCAGCAGCCGGGACAGGCTCTCCTACGAGCAGTACTTC. The gene calls are TRBV6-5 and TRBJ2-7; 8 bases map to TRBD1. Looked up from germline, CDR1 is MNHEY and CDR2 is SVGAGI. V was clipped by 6 bases and J by 0 bases; unmatched bases: 4. There are 14 residues in the CDR3.

The chain links TRBV6-5 to TRBJ1-1; perhaps TRBD1 as D (5 bases). This CDR3 has 14 amino acids. Germline CDR1 is MNHEY and CDR2 is SVGAGI. V was cut by 6 bases and J by 1 base, with 12 bases left in between. The CDR3 region is CASSRQFRNTEAFF. CDR3 DNA sequence: TGTGCCAGCAGCCGACAGTTCAGGAACACTGAAGCTTTCTTT.

The chain recombines TRBV6-6 with TRBJ2-2, with 7 bases lining up with TRBD1. Germline V gene sequence: CDR1 MNHNY, CDR2 SVGAGI (reference sequence). The V and J ends lost 5 bases and 1 base, in that order; junction bases with no gene match: 1. The CDR3 is 14 amino acids. The CDR3 sequence: CASSRTGNTGELFF. The CDR3 DNA follows: TGTGCCAGCAGTCGGACAGGGAACACCGGGGAGCTGTTTTTT.

CDR3 sequence: CASSLDWDRVTGELFF. In DNA, the CDR3 is TGTGCCAGCAGCTTGGATTGGGACAGGGTTACCGGGGAGCTGTTTTTT. The genes are TRBV5-6 and TRBJ2-2; TRBD1 matches 9 bases. V gave up 0 bases and J gave up 5 bases; unmatched junction bases: 5. The CDR3 totals 16 residues. CDR1 is SGHDT and CDR2 is YYEEEE in the germline V gene.

The chain uses TRBV28 and TRBJ2-3, with 9 nucleotides matching TRBD2. Germline values: CDR1 MDHEN, CDR2 SYDVKM. With V trimmed by 1 base and J by 0 bases, 5 bases remained unmatched. The CDR3 runs to 17 residues. CDR3: CASSLFPSGISTDTQYF. The CDR3 DNA follows: TGTGCCAGCAGTTTATTCCCTAGCGGGATTAGCACAGATACGCAGTATTTT.

The gene calls are TRBV2 and TRBJ1-4, with D uncertain. This CDR3 contains 13 residues. The V end was cut by 7 bases, the J end by 6 bases, with 12 bases between. CDR1 is SNHLY and CDR2 is FYNNEI in the germline V gene. CDR3 sequence reads: CASNDGDYEKLFF. DNA of the CDR3: TGTGCCAGCAACGACGGAGACTATGAAAAACTGTTTTTT.

This clone was counted between two and nine times. V is TRBV5-1 and J is TRBJ2-7; D is uncertain. V lost 0 bases and J 2 bases, leaving 12 bases between the germline ends. The CDR3 spans 15 residues. Looked up from germline, CDR1 is SGHRS and CDR2 is YFSETQ. Written as DNA, the CDR3 is TGCGCCAGCAGCTTGGTCGAGGACGGTACCTACGAGCAGTACTTC. It yields the protein CASSLVEDGTYEQYF.

The chain joins TRBV28 to TRBJ1-5; D not resolved. The V end was cut by 7 bases, the J end by 3 bases, with 16 bases between. CDR1 is MDHEN, CDR2 SYDVKM, per germline. CDR3 length: 15 amino acids. CDR3 region: CASTVSGPVNQPQHF. CDR3 in DNA: TGTGCCAGCACAGTGTCTGGGCCGGTCAATCAGCCCCAGCATTTT.

The genes are TRBV6-5 and TRBJ1-2; tentatively, D is TRBD1 (6 bases). The CDR3 is made up of 13 amino acids. CDR1 MNHEY and CDR2 SVGAGI come from the germline V gene. The germline V and J ends were trimmed by 6 bases and 4 bases, with 12 bases remaining between them. The DNA for the CDR3 is TGTGCCAGCAGCAAACAGGGATTCTATGGCTACACCTTC. It specifies CASSKQGFYGYTF.

The chain joins TRBV4-3 to TRBJ2-1, with TRBD2 matching 13 bases. The CDR3 is 15 amino acids. Trimming removed 4 bases from V and 6 bases from J; junction bases left unmatched: 3. Looked up from germline, CDR1 is LGHNA and CDR2 is YSLEER. In nucleotides, the CDR3 is TGCGCCAGCAGCCCAGGGACTAGCGGGATCAATGAGCAGTTCTTC. This sequence encodes CASSPGTSGINEQFF.

The chain's CDR3 is CASSEWGEFADTQYF. Written as DNA, the CDR3 is TGTGCCAGCAGTGAATGGGGGGAATTCGCAGATACGCAGTATTTT. J is TRBJ2-3 and V is TRBV6-1, with D maybe TRBD2 (6 bases). Germline values: CDR1 MNHNS, CDR2 SASEGT. Deletions cut 2 bases from V and 4 bases from J, with 13 bases between. The CDR3 is 15 residues long.

The V gene is TRBV9, the J gene TRBJ1-3, with 10 bases identical to TRBD1. This CDR3 spans 16 amino acids. Germline V lookup: CDR1 SGDLS, CDR2 YYNGEE. V shed 2 bases and J 4 bases; nucleotides not matched to a gene: 6. The CDR3: CASSVATGGSGNTIYF. The CDR3 region has the DNA TGTGCCAGCAGCGTCGCGACAGGGGGCTCAGGAAACACCATATATTTT.

The chain combines TRBV7-8 with TRBJ2-2, with 8 bases matching TRBD2. The V gene end was trimmed by 0 bases and the J gene end by 5 bases; junction bases not matched to a gene: 5. Germline V lookup: CDR1 SGHVS, CDR2 FQNEAQ. CDR3 length: 16 amino acids. The CDR3 loop is CASSLARTGGTGELFF. CDR3 in DNA: TGTGCCAGCAGCTTAGCCAGGACGGGGGGGACCGGGGAGCTGTTTTTT.

This chain joins TRBV28 and TRBJ2-4; 7 bases line up with TRBD1. CDR1 and CDR2 (germline): MDHEN, SYDVKM. J was trimmed by 11 bases and V by 3 bases; bases with no gene match: 10. This CDR3 has 14 amino acids. The CDR3 DNA sequence: TGTGCCAGCAGTTTGGAAACAGGGGAACCGTTTCAGTACTTC. This translates into CASSLETGEPFQYF.

This chain links TRBV4-1 with TRBJ2-7; 8 bases agree with TRBD1. The CDR3 runs 14 residues. Germline V gene sequence: CDR1 MGHRA, CDR2 YSYEKL. Trimming at V came to 4 bases and at J to 2 bases, leaving 4 bases not matched to a gene. The CDR3 here is CASSLGTGAYEQYF. In DNA, the CDR3 is TGCGCCAGCAGCCTTGGGACAGGAGCCTACGAGCAGTACTTC.

The chain has TRBV7-6 and TRBJ2-2, with TRBD1 identical over 8 bases. The trim removed 5 bases at V and 7 bases at J, leaving 12 bases unmatched. Germline values: CDR1 SGHVS, CDR2 FNYEAQ. This CDR3 region has 16 residues. The CDR3, as DNA: TGTGCCAGCAGCCCGCCCCGGGGGACAGGATACGGGGAGCTGTTTTTT. This encodes CASSPPRGTGYGELFF.